This T cell receptor beta chain was observed in a study of blood T cell repertoires in COVID-19. The repertoire was sequenced with immunoSEQ multiplex PCR; TCRdb's copy has only in-frame clones and lacks some. The table includes 200,000 to 250,000 clones, 82% detected once. This clone came up once. J lost 4 bases, V lost 2 bases, and 8 bases had no gene match. The V gene's germline CDR1 is WNHNN and CDR2 SYGVQD (reference sequence). This CDR3 is built from 15 residues. V and J are TRBV10-1 and TRBJ2-7; 7 positions agree with TRBD1. This receptor was obtained from a woman at least 80 years old with COVID-19, enrolled during active disease. Input material: peripheral blood. CDR3 nucleotides: TGCGCCAGCAGTGAGGGGCAGGGGGTAACTTACGAGCAGTACTTC. Its translation is CASSEGQGVTYEQYF.